The entry below describes one T cell receptor beta chain. The PCR had 60 Vbeta and 13 Jbeta primers. The table came from immunoSEQ multiplex PCR; TCRdb's copy has only in-frame clones and leaves some out. The table has 120,000 to 150,000 clones, approximately 80% seen once. The data originate from a study of cytomegalovirus exposure and HLA in healthy donors. At the level of the study: Earlier sequencing of around 190 million T cells yielded around 100 million unique TCR beta sequences.

Germline CDR1 SGHTA, CDR2 FQGNSA. The CDR3 contains 13 residues. Trimming stripped 4 bases from V and 11 bases from J, with 15 bases between. The chain is built from TRBV7-2 and TRBJ2-1; weak D call: TRBD2 (5 bases). This receptor was taken from a woman aged 35 to 49 in good health and CMV-seronegative. Sequences were obtained from PBMCs. CDR3 sequence: CASSSKRLDKQFF. CDR3 DNA sequence: TGTGCCAGCAGCTCAAAGCGGCTTGATAAGCAGTTCTTC.